This entry lists 24 T cell receptor beta chains sequenced from one sample in a study of T cell changes during pregnancy in multiple sclerosis. Using immunoSEQ multiplex PCR, the repertoire was profiled, and TCRdb retains in-frame clones only, with some absent. The sample has under 80,000 clones; approximately 89% are singletons. Sequences were derived from peripheral blood, sampled in the second trimester of pregnancy. These receptors were taken from a female donor with multiple sclerosis, enrolled in a pregnancy study.

V usage is TRBV18 and J usage is TRBJ2-7; D is uncertain. Trimming took off 3 bases at V and 3 bases at J, with 9 bases between the two ends. CDR1 is KGHSH, CDR2 LQKENI, per germline. The CDR3 runs 13 residues. The CDR3 reads CASSPASDYEQYF. CDR3 nucleotides: TGTGCCAGCTCACCCGCTAGTGACTACGAGCAGTACTTC.

V usage is TRBV9 and J usage is TRBJ1-4; 7 bases map to TRBD1. The V and J ends lost 4 bases and 0 bases, in that order; junction bases with no gene match: 6. This CDR3 spans 16 amino acids. Germline CDR1 SGDLS, CDR2 YYNGEE. CDR3 residues: CASSRGTETTNEKLFF. Here the CDR3 DNA reads TGTGCCAGCAGCCGGGGGACAGAGACAACTAATGAAAAACTGTTTTTT.

The V gene is TRBV27, the J gene TRBJ2-5; TRBD1 might be the D (6 bases). The CDR3 is 15 residues long. The V gene lost 5 bases and the J gene lost 3 bases, with 16 bases spanning the gap. Germline assignment: CDR1 MNHEY and CDR2 SMNVEV (reference sequence). Here the CDR3 DNA reads TGTGCCAGCAGTAAACTACAGGGCACCAAAGAGACCCAGTACTTC. It yields the protein CASSKLQGTKETQYF.

The chain has TRBV6-5 and TRBJ1-2, with D maybe TRBD1 (5 bases). V lost 3 bases, J lost 2 bases, and 13 bases lay in between. The CDR3 totals 15 residues. Germline CDR1 reads MNHEY; CDR2 reads SVGAGI. CDR3 sequence (DNA): TGTGCCAGCAGTTATGGTTCGGGGGGAAACTATGGCTACACCTTC. This encodes CASSYGSGGNYGYTF.

The chain combines TRBV14 with TRBJ2-3, with D possibly TRBD2 on 6 matching bases. Trimming pared 5 bases from V and 4 bases from J, leaving 10 bases between. The CDR3 consists of 13 residues. Per germline, CDR1 SGHDN and CDR2 FVKESK. As DNA, the CDR3 is TGTGCCAGCAGCGAGCGGGCACCAGATACGCAGTATTTT. This sequence encodes CASSERAPDTQYF.

The chain combines TRBV5-6 with TRBJ1-3; 10 bases align to TRBD1. V gave up 4 bases and J gave up 0 bases; unmatched junction bases: 13. The CDR3 consists of 19 residues. CDR1 is SGHDT, CDR2 YYEEEE, per germline. The CDR3 DNA reads as TGTGCCAGCAGCCTAACCGGGACAGGGGATCTTTACTCTGGAAACACCATATATTTT. Translated: CASSLTGTGDLYSGNTIYF.

The chain links TRBV18 to TRBJ2-7; 9 bases map to TRBD2. The CDR3 covers 15 residues. V trimming: 3 bases; J trimming: 4 bases; junction bases outside the gene matches: 7. In germline, CDR1 is KGHSH, CDR2 LQKENI. Here the CDR3 reads CASSPTASGEYEQYF. The CDR3, as DNA: TGTGCCAGCTCACCGACGGCTAGCGGGGAATACGAGCAGTACTTC.

The chain uses TRBV6-1 and TRBJ2-3; 9 bases match TRBD2. The germline V gene encodes CDR1 MNHNS and CDR2 SASEGT. V shed 6 bases, J shed 0 bases, and the junction held 4 bases outside the gene matches. There are 15 residues in the CDR3. The CDR3: CASRGLAASTDTQYF. CDR3 in DNA: TGTGCCAGCAGGGGACTAGCTGCTAGCACAGATACGCAGTATTTT.

There are a few counts of this clone. The chain uses TRBV4-3 and TRBJ1-1; D may be TRBD1 (5 bases). Trimming shortened V by 0 bases and J by 2 bases, and 10 bases separated the two germline ends. This CDR3 comprises 15 residues. Looked up from germline, CDR1 is LGHNA and CDR2 is YSLEER. CDR3 DNA sequence: TGCGCCAGCAGCCAAGATGGGGGGTTTAACACTGAAGCTTTCTTT. Encoded protein: CASSQDGGFNTEAFF.

The chain has TRBV25-1 and TRBJ1-1; possible D gene TRBD1, 6 bases. CDR3 length equals 15 residues. Trimming stripped 3 bases from V and 3 bases from J, with 14 bases between. CDR1 is MGHDK, CDR2 SYGVNS, per germline. CDR3 residues: CASSEGLGGDTEAFF. CDR3 nucleotide sequence: TGTGCCAGCAGTGAGGGTTTAGGGGGGGACACTGAAGCTTTCTTT.

The rearrangement joins TRBV28 to TRBJ1-6; D ambiguous. V was clipped by 7 bases and J by 10 bases, with 23 bases between them. Germline CDR1 is MDHEN and CDR2 is SYDVKM. This CDR3 region has 16 residues. CDR3 sequence (DNA): TGTGCCAGCATCACGATCCCGGGTCTCGGGAGGTCACCCCTCCACTTT. The encoded protein is CASITIPGLGRSPLHF.

The V call is TRBV7-2, the J call TRBJ2-3; 7 bases align to TRBD2. The CDR3 is made up of 17 amino acids. Per the germline V gene, CDR1 is SGHTA and CDR2 is FQGNSA. With V trimmed by 5 bases and J by 5 bases, 16 bases remained unmatched. The CDR3 here is CASSETKRGGHGDTQYF. The DNA for the CDR3 is TGTGCCAGCAGCGAGACCAAGCGGGGAGGGCATGGAGATACGCAGTATTTT.

This chain joins TRBV5-1 and TRBJ2-5, with D unresolved. The CDR3 spans 12 residues. Trimming left V 0 bases short and J 2 bases short, with 2 bases between. From germline, CDR1 is SGHRS and CDR2 YFSETQ. Written as DNA, the CDR3 is TGCGCCAGCAGCTTGGCTCAAGAGACCCAGTACTTC. It yields the protein CASSLAQETQYF.

The chain has TRBV5-1 and TRBJ2-3; 16 nucleotides match TRBD2. Germline CDR1 SGHRS, CDR2 YFSETQ. The trim removed 0 bases at V and 4 bases at J, leaving 2 bases unmatched. There are 17 residues in the CDR3. This chain's CDR3 is CASSLEGLAGGPDTQYF. As DNA, the CDR3 is TGCGCCAGCAGCTTGGAGGGACTAGCGGGAGGGCCAGATACGCAGTATTTT.

This clone was seen only a few times. The gene calls are TRBV6-5 and TRBJ1-2; D unresolved. The CDR3 sequence is 13 residues long. Trimming shortened V by 5 bases and J by 0 bases, and 7 bases separated the two germline ends. Germline CDR1 is MNHEY and CDR2 is SVGAGI. The chain's CDR3 is CASSPLANYGYTF. The CDR3 DNA is TGTGCCAGCAGTCCCCTCGCTAACTATGGCTACACCTTC.

The chain uses TRBV5-6 and TRBJ2-1, with 9 bases matching TRBD2. J gave up 10 bases and V 1 base, and 9 bases lay outside the gene matches. The germline V gene encodes CDR1 SGHDT and CDR2 YYEEEE. This CDR3 contains 15 residues. The CDR3 DNA follows: TGTGCCAGCAGCTTGAGGGCGGGAGGGCCATGGGAGCAGTTCTTC. Protein sequence: CASSLRAGGPWEQFF.

This rearrangement joins TRBV5-1 to TRBJ1-2, with 7 positions matching TRBD1. The CDR3 has 14 residues. The germline CDR1 and CDR2 sequences are SGHRS and YFSETQ. V trimming: 0 bases; J trimming: 8 bases; junction bases outside the gene matches: 7. Here the CDR3 reads CASSLERQGHGYTF. The CDR3 region has the DNA TGCGCCAGCAGCTTGGAAAGACAGGGCCACGGCTACACCTTC.

The chain couples TRBV2 to TRBJ2-7, with a weak D call TRBD2 (5 bases). V shed 3 bases and J shed 0 bases, with 9 bases lying between them. This CDR3 contains 14 residues. Germline V lookup: CDR1 SNHLY, CDR2 FYNNEI. The CDR3 here is CASSDRGSSYEQYF. CDR3 coding DNA: TGTGCCAGCAGTGATCGGGGAAGCTCCTACGAGCAGTACTTC.

J is TRBJ1-6 and V is TRBV2; the D gene is possibly TRBD1 (5 bases). The CDR3 loop spans 15 amino acids. The V end was cut by 7 bases, the J end by 7 bases, with 17 bases between. Germline CDR1 and CDR2: SNHLY and FYNNEI. The CDR3 DNA follows: TGTGCCAGCATTCCACGGGGGATCCCGAATTCACCCCTCCACTTT. Translation gives CASIPRGIPNSPLHF.

This rearrangement joins TRBV7-8 to TRBJ1-1; the D gene is possibly TRBD1 (5 bases). Trimming pared 1 base from V and 3 bases from J, leaving 6 bases between. Germline V gene sequence: CDR1 SGHVS, CDR2 FQNEAQ. The CDR3 has 13 amino acids. This CDR3 is CASSLEQDTEAFF. The CDR3 DNA sequence: TGTGCCAGCAGCTTAGAACAGGACACTGAAGCTTTCTTT.

The chain uses TRBV14 and TRBJ2-6; D unresolved. Germline V gene lookup returns CDR1 SGHDN and CDR2 FVKESK. The CDR3 spans 16 residues. V was pared by 2 bases and J by 0 bases, with 8 bases between. CDR3 amino acids: CASSQRLLSGANVLTF. In nucleotides, the CDR3 is TGTGCCAGCAGCCAACGTTTACTCTCTGGGGCCAACGTCCTGACTTTC.

CDR3 in amino acids: CASSESIWRSQSAGNTIYF. CDR3 nucleotides: TGCGCCAGCAGTGAGTCGATTTGGCGGAGTCAAAGCGCTGGAAACACCATATATTTT. The chain joins TRBV10-1 to TRBJ1-3; D gene uncertain. Per germline, CDR1 WNHNN and CDR2 SYGVQD (reference sequence). The V and J ends lost 0 bases and 2 bases respectively, with 20 bases between them. The CDR3 has 19 residues.

This chain connects TRBV27 to TRBJ2-2; a possible D gene is TRBD1 (6 bases). The V end lost 6 bases, the J end lost 3 bases, and 11 bases lay between the germline ends. The CDR3 is made up of 14 amino acids. CDR1 and CDR2 from the germline V gene are MNHEY and SMNVEV (reference sequence). The CDR3 here is CASRVGQYTGELFF. CDR3 DNA sequence: TGTGCCAGCAGGGTTGGACAGTACACCGGGGAGCTGTTTTTT.

CDR3 coding DNA: TGTGCCTGGAGCCCCTACGCGGGACAGGGATACTATGGCTACACCTTC. Encoded protein: CAWSPYAGQGYYGYTF. The genes are TRBV30 and TRBJ1-2; the match to TRBD1 covers 9 bases. V gave up 3 bases and J gave up 3 bases; unmatched junction bases: 11. CDR3 length equals 16 residues. Per germline, CDR1 GTSNPN and CDR2 SVGIG (reference sequence).